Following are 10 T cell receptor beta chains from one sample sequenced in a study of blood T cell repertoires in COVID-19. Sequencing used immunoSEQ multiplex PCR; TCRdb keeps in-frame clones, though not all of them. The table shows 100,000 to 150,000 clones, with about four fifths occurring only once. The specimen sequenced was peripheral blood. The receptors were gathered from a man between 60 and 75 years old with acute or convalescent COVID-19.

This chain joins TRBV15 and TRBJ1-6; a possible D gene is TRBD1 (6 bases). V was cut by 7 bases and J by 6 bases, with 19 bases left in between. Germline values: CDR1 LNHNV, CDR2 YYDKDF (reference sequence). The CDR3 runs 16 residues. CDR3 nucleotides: TGTGCCACCACCCCTAATACGGGGGGCCGTAATTCACCCCTCCACTTT. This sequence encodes CATTPNTGGRNSPLHF.

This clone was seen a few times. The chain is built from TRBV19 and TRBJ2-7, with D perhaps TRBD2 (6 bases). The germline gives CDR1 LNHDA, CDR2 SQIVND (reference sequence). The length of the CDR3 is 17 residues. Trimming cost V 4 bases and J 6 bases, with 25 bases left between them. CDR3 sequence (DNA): TGTGCCAGTAGTACCCGAGGTTTGACGGGGGACTCTGGCGAGCAGTACTTC. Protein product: CASSTRGLTGDSGEQYF.

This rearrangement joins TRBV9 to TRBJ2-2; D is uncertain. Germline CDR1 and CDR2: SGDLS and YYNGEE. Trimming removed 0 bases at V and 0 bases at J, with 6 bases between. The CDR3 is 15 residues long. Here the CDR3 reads CASSVAAANTGELFF. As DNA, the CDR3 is TGTGCCAGCAGCGTAGCGGCGGCGAACACCGGGGAGCTGTTTTTT.

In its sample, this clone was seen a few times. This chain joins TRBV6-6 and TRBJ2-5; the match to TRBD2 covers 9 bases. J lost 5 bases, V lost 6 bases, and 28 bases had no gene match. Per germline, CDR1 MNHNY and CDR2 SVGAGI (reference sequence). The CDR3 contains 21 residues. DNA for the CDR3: TGTGCCAGCAGCCCCGCGGGAGGGCCCCCGAGTGCGGACTTCAAAGATGAGACCCAGTACTTC. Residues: CASSPAGGPPSADFKDETQYF.

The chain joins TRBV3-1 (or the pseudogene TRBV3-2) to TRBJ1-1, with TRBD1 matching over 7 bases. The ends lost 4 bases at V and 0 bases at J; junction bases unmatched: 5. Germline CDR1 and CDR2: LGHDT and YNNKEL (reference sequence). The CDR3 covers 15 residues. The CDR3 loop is CASSPRGGMNTEAFF. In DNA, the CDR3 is TGTGCCAGCAGCCCCCGAGGGGGCATGAACACTGAAGCTTTCTTT.

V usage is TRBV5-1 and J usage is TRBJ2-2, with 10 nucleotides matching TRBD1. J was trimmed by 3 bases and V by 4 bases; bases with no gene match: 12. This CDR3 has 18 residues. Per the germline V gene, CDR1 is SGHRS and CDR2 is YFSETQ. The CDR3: CASSITPGTGVDTGELFF. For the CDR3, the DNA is TGCGCCAGCAGCATAACCCCGGGGACAGGGGTCGACACCGGGGAGCTGTTTTTT.

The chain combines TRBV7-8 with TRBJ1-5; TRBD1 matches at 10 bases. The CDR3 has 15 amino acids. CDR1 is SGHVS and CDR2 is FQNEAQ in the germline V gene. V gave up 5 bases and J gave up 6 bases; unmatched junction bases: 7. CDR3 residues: CASSLPGTGVQPQHF. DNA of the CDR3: TGTGCCAGCAGCCTTCCCGGGACAGGGGTTCAGCCCCAGCATTTT. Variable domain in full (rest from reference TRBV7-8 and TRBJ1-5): GAGVSQSPRYKVAKRGQDVALRCDPISGHVSLFWYQQALGQGPEFLTYFQNEAQLDKSGLPSDRFFAERPEGSVSTLKIQRTQQEDSAVYLCASSLPGTGVQPQHFGDGTRLSIL.

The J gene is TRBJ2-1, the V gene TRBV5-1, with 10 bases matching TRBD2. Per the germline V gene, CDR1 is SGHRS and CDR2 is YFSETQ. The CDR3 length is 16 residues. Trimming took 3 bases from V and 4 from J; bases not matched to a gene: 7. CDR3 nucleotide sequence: TGCGCCAGCAGCTCGATAGCGGGAGGAAGGTACAATGAGCAGTTCTTC. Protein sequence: CASSSIAGGRYNEQFF.

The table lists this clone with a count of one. CDR3: CASSFDRGFANYGYTF. CDR3 sequence (DNA): TGTGCCAGCAGCTTCGACAGGGGGTTTGCTAACTATGGCTACACCTTC. The chain couples TRBV11-2 to TRBJ1-2; 9 nucleotides line up with TRBD1. In germline, CDR1 is SGHAT, CDR2 FQNNGV. The CDR3 sequence is 16 residues long. The trim removed 3 bases at V and 0 bases at J, leaving 5 bases unmatched.

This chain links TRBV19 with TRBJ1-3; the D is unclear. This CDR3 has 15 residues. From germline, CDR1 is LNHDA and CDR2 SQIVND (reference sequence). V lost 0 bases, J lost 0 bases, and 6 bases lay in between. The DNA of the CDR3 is TGTGCCAGTAGTATAGACAGGAACTCTGGAAACACCATATATTTT. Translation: CASSIDRNSGNTIYF.